A selection of T cell receptor beta chains follows, all from one sample in a study of T-cell memory formation after mild COVID-19. TCRdb reprocessed the 5' RACE reads via MiXCR and lists one record per CDR3 protein. The profile shows roughly 410,000 distinct CDR3 sequences, 20% to 25% of them singletons. The sequencing sample was made of PBMCs or a T cell subset sorted from them (not recorded which). The receptors derive from an adult woman who had mild COVID-19 (a few samples of this study predate the infection). Cell type and time point are not known. Each CDR3 is given with its conserved first and last residue. Each record gives: V gene, J gene, D gene, clone size, CDR3 DNA, CDR3 protein. A D gene is named only where the DNA matches it firmly. Only part of the rows carry a size: once, few, many, or a class if the clone is expanded.

v_gene: TRBV20-1
j_gene: TRBJ2-3
d_gene: .
abundance: few
CDR3nt: TGCAGTGCTAGAGATCAGGCGGGGGCCTATACGCAGTATTTT
CDR3aa: CSARDQAGAYTQYF

v_gene: TRBV20-1
j_gene: TRBJ2-2
d_gene: TRBD1
abundance: .
CDR3nt: TGCAGTGCTAGAGACCGCCCGGACAGGACCTCTACCGGGGAGCTGTTTTTT
CDR3aa: CSARDRPDRTSTGELFF

v_gene: TRBV5-4
j_gene: TRBJ2-3
d_gene: .
abundance: .
CDR3nt: TGTGCCAGTTCATCGGAGGCCGGCACAGATACGCAGTATTTT
CDR3aa: CASSSEAGTDTQYF

v_gene: TRBV15
j_gene: TRBJ1-2
d_gene: TRBD1
abundance: .
CDR3nt: TGTGCCACCAGCAGCACCGGGACAGACTATGGCTACACCTTC
CDR3aa: CATSSTGTDYGYTF

v_gene: TRBV29-1
j_gene: TRBJ1-1
d_gene: .
abundance: few
CDR3nt: TGCAGCGTTGTCCGAGCAAAGAGCACTGAAGCTTTCTTT
CDR3aa: CSVVRAKSTEAFF

v_gene: TRBV4-1
j_gene: TRBJ2-1
d_gene: TRBD2
abundance: .
CDR3nt: TGCGCCAGCAGCCCCACCCTGGCTAGCGGGGTTGGAAATGAGCAGTTCTTC
CDR3aa: CASSPTLASGVGNEQFF

v_gene: TRBV3-1
j_gene: TRBJ1-1
d_gene: TRBD1
abundance: .
CDR3nt: TGTGCCAGCAGTTGGGACAGTCCGAACACTGAAGCTTTCTTT
CDR3aa: CASSWDSPNTEAFF

v_gene: TRBV14
j_gene: TRBJ2-5
d_gene: .
abundance: .
CDR3nt: TGTGCCAGCAGCCAAGGGGTCCGGGGGACCCAGTACTTC
CDR3aa: CASSQGVRGTQYF

v_gene: TRBV29-1
j_gene: TRBJ2-3
d_gene: .
abundance: .
CDR3nt: TGCAGCTCCCTCAGGGGAAGGGCAGATACGCAGTATTTT
CDR3aa: CSSLRGRADTQYF

v_gene: TRBV29-1
j_gene: TRBJ1-1
d_gene: TRBD1
abundance: .
CDR3nt: TGCAGCGTCGGGACAGGGGAGGATACTGAAGCTTTCTTT
CDR3aa: CSVGTGEDTEAFF

v_gene: TRBV14
j_gene: TRBJ2-2
d_gene: TRBD1
abundance: .
CDR3nt: TGTGCCAGCAGCCAGAGGGGACAGCTAAACACCGGGGAGCTGTTTTTT
CDR3aa: CASSQRGQLNTGELFF

v_gene: TRBV5-1
j_gene: TRBJ1-4
d_gene: .
abundance: few
CDR3nt: TGCGCCAGCAGCTTGGAGGCGGCAACTAATGAAAAACTGTTTTTT
CDR3aa: CASSLEAATNEKLFF

v_gene: TRBV9
j_gene: TRBJ1-3
d_gene: .
abundance: few
CDR3nt: TGTGCCAGCAGCCTAACAGGGACCTCTGGAAACACCATATATTTT
CDR3aa: CASSLTGTSGNTIYF

v_gene: TRBV5-1
j_gene: TRBJ2-7
d_gene: TRBD2
abundance: few
CDR3nt: TGCGCCAGCAGCTTCCAGCGGGGGCCTAGGGAGCAGTACTTC
CDR3aa: CASSFQRGPREQYF

v_gene: TRBV30
j_gene: TRBJ1-3
d_gene: .
abundance: .
CDR3nt: TGTGCCTGGAGTGTTTGGGGGGCTCTCTCTGGAAACACCATATATTTT
CDR3aa: CAWSVWGALSGNTIYF

v_gene: TRBV5-1
j_gene: TRBJ2-7
d_gene: .
abundance: many
CDR3nt: TGCGCCAGCAGCAAGGACCGGACCTACGAGCAGTACTTC
CDR3aa: CASSKDRTYEQYF

v_gene: TRBV7-3
j_gene: TRBJ2-1
d_gene: .
abundance: few
CDR3nt: TGTGCCAGCAGCTTAACTCGTGGGGTGCAGTTCTTC
CDR3aa: CASSLTRGVQFF

v_gene: TRBV12-3/TRBV12-4
j_gene: TRBJ1-2
d_gene: .
abundance: .
CDR3nt: TGTGCCAGCAGTTTACCCGACAGCCCCACCGGCTACACCTTC
CDR3aa: CASSLPDSPTGYTF

v_gene: TRBV11-2
j_gene: TRBJ2-5
d_gene: .
abundance: .
CDR3nt: TGTGCCAGCAGCCTCTCGCGAATCGGGCCAGAGACCCAGTACTTC
CDR3aa: CASSLSRIGPETQYF

v_gene: TRBV12-3/TRBV12-4
j_gene: TRBJ1-2
d_gene: .
abundance: few
CDR3nt: TGTGCCAGCACCCGGACGGGTCGCTATGGCTACACCTTC
CDR3aa: CASTRTGRYGYTF

v_gene: TRBV5-1
j_gene: TRBJ2-5
d_gene: TRBD1
abundance: few
CDR3nt: TGCGCCAGCAGCGGGACAGGGATGGAGCGGGCCCAGTACTTC
CDR3aa: CASSGTGMERAQYF

v_gene: TRBV20-1
j_gene: TRBJ2-7
d_gene: TRBD2
abundance: .
CDR3nt: TGCAGTGCTAGGGGACTAGGCGGGATCGAGCAGTACTTC
CDR3aa: CSARGLGGIEQYF

v_gene: TRBV29-1
j_gene: TRBJ2-4
d_gene: .
abundance: many
CDR3nt: TGCAGCGTTGGGGCCGCCACTATCTTGGGAAACATTCAGTACTTC
CDR3aa: CSVGAATILGNIQYF

v_gene: TRBV7-9
j_gene: TRBJ2-4
d_gene: .
abundance: .
CDR3nt: TGTGCCAGCAGCTTCGGTGGACAGAACATTCAGTACTTC
CDR3aa: CASSFGGQNIQYF

v_gene: TRBV4-1
j_gene: TRBJ1-1
d_gene: .
abundance: few
CDR3nt: TGCGCCAGCAGCCAGGGGTGGGATTCGAACACTGAAGCTTTCTTT
CDR3aa: CASSQGWDSNTEAFF

v_gene: TRBV12-3/TRBV12-4
j_gene: TRBJ1-2
d_gene: TRBD1
abundance: .
CDR3nt: TGTGCCAGCAGCCGTAGGACAGGAAAACTCTATGGCTACACCTTC
CDR3aa: CASSRRTGKLYGYTF

v_gene: TRBV23-1
j_gene: TRBJ1-5
d_gene: .
abundance: few
CDR3nt: TGCGCCACCTCTTTAAGTGAGGGGAGCAATCAGCCCCAGCATTTT
CDR3aa: CATSLSEGSNQPQHF

v_gene: TRBV9
j_gene: TRBJ2-2
d_gene: .
abundance: .
CDR3nt: TGTGCCAGCAGCGTATATGGGGGGCCCGGGGAGCTGTTTTTT
CDR3aa: CASSVYGGPGELFF

v_gene: TRBV20-1
j_gene: TRBJ2-1
d_gene: .
abundance: many
CDR3nt: TGCAGTGCTCAACCCCCCACACAAAATATCAATGAGCAGTTCTTC
CDR3aa: CSAQPPTQNINEQFF

v_gene: TRBV5-6
j_gene: TRBJ1-1
d_gene: TRBD1
abundance: .
CDR3nt: TGTGCCAGCAGCCCCTTGGGACAGGGGAACACTGAAGCTTTCTTT
CDR3aa: CASSPLGQGNTEAFF

v_gene: TRBV3-1
j_gene: TRBJ1-2
d_gene: .
abundance: few
CDR3nt: TGTGCCAGCAGCCTACGGAGCAGGGGCGACTATGGCTACACCTTC
CDR3aa: CASSLRSRGDYGYTF

v_gene: TRBV5-1
j_gene: TRBJ2-7
d_gene: TRBD1
abundance: .
CDR3nt: TGCGCCAGCAGCTTGGCTCCGCCTGGACAGGGTGTGGTGGCAACCTACGAGCAGTACTTC
CDR3aa: CASSLAPPGQGVVATYEQYF

v_gene: TRBV7-3
j_gene: TRBJ2-5
d_gene: TRBD2
abundance: few
CDR3nt: TGTGCCAGCAGCCGCGGGGGGAGTAGGTTGGAGACCCAGTACTTC
CDR3aa: CASSRGGSRLETQYF

v_gene: TRBV7-9
j_gene: TRBJ2-4
d_gene: .
abundance: .
CDR3nt: TGTGCCAGCAGCTCCGAGAGGAGCGGTGACATTCAGTACTTC
CDR3aa: CASSSERSGDIQYF

v_gene: TRBV7-9
j_gene: TRBJ2-7
d_gene: TRBD2
abundance: few
CDR3nt: TGTGCCAGCAGCCCCGGGACTAGGTACGAGCAGTACTTC
CDR3aa: CASSPGTRYEQYF

v_gene: TRBV24-1
j_gene: TRBJ2-1
d_gene: .
abundance: .
CDR3nt: TGTGCCACCAGTTCGAACAGGGAGCCCTACAATGAGCAGTTCTTC
CDR3aa: CATSSNREPYNEQFF

v_gene: TRBV20-1
j_gene: TRBJ2-3
d_gene: TRBD2
abundance: few
CDR3nt: TGCAGTGCTGGACTAGCGGGAGGTTCAGATACGCAGTATTTT
CDR3aa: CSAGLAGGSDTQYF

v_gene: TRBV4-1
j_gene: TRBJ1-2
d_gene: .
abundance: few
CDR3nt: TGCGCCAGCAGCCAAGGGGTTGGGGGGGCAAACTATGGCTACACCTTC
CDR3aa: CASSQGVGGANYGYTF

v_gene: TRBV12-3/TRBV12-4
j_gene: TRBJ1-2
d_gene: TRBD1
abundance: few
CDR3nt: TGTGCCAGCAGTATACAGGGGACTTATGGCTACACCTTC
CDR3aa: CASSIQGTYGYTF

v_gene: TRBV7-9
j_gene: TRBJ2-3
d_gene: .
abundance: .
CDR3nt: TGTGCCAGCAGCCGTAGACCTGATACAGAAGGAACAGATACGCAGTATTTT
CDR3aa: CASSRRPDTEGTDTQYF

v_gene: TRBV29-1
j_gene: TRBJ1-5
d_gene: .
abundance: few
CDR3nt: TGCAGCGTTGAAGAGGACAGCCGGAATCAGCCCCAGCATTTT
CDR3aa: CSVEEDSRNQPQHF

v_gene: TRBV7-6
j_gene: TRBJ2-3
d_gene: .
abundance: few
CDR3nt: TGTGCCAGCAGCCCTGCGGGCCCCCGCACAGATACGCAGTATTTT
CDR3aa: CASSPAGPRTDTQYF

v_gene: TRBV7-3
j_gene: TRBJ2-3
d_gene: TRBD1
abundance: many
CDR3nt: TGTGCCAGCAGCTTAAGGGGACAGCTCACAGATACGCAGTATTTT
CDR3aa: CASSLRGQLTDTQYF

v_gene: TRBV6-1
j_gene: TRBJ1-3
d_gene: .
abundance: many
CDR3nt: TGTGCCAGCAGTGAAGCCCCGAGCTCTGGAAACACCATATATTTT
CDR3aa: CASSEAPSSGNTIYF

v_gene: TRBV12-5
j_gene: TRBJ2-1
d_gene: .
abundance: few
CDR3nt: TGTGCTAGTGGTTTGTCAGGCAGTTCCCAATTGCAGTTCTTC
CDR3aa: CASGLSGSSQLQFF

v_gene: TRBV5-1
j_gene: TRBJ1-1
d_gene: TRBD1
abundance: few
CDR3nt: TGCGCCAGCAGCTTGACCCCACAGGGGGCTGAAGCTTTCTTT
CDR3aa: CASSLTPQGAEAFF

v_gene: TRBV7-8
j_gene: TRBJ1-1
d_gene: .
abundance: .
CDR3nt: TGTGCCAGCAGCTACCTACAGAGGTTGAACACTGAAGCTTTCTTT
CDR3aa: CASSYLQRLNTEAFF

v_gene: TRBV29-1
j_gene: TRBJ2-7
d_gene: .
abundance: few
CDR3nt: TGCAGCGTTGCCGGGAACTCGGACTACGAGCAGTACTTC
CDR3aa: CSVAGNSDYEQYF

v_gene: TRBV29-1
j_gene: TRBJ2-7
d_gene: TRBD2
abundance: few
CDR3nt: TGCAGCGTTGTAAGCGGGGGCCCCTACGAGCAGTACTTC
CDR3aa: CSVVSGGPYEQYF